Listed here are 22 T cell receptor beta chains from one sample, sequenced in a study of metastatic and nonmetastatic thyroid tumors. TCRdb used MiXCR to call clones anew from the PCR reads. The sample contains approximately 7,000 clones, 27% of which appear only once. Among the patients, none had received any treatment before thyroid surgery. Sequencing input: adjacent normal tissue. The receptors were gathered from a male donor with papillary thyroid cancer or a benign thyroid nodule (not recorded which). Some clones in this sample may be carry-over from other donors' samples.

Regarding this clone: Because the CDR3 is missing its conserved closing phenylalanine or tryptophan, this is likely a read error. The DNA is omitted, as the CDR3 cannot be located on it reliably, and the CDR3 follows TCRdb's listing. The CDR3 here is CASSSRSGRDYSA. This rearrangement joins TRBV12-3 or TRBV12-4 to TRBJ2-4; the table's D gene call, TRBD2, was not cross checked with the DNA. The CDR3 contains 13 residues when both ends are counted.

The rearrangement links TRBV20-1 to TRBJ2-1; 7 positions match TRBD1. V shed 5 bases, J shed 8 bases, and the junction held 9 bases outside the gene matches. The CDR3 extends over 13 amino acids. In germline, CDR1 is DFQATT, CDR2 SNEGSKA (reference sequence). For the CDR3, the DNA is TGCAGTGCTCCTAGAGGGGGCTTCGATGAGCAGTTCTTC. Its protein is CSAPRGGFDEQFF.

The CDR3: CSTEQRGLSANYGYTF. CDR3 bases: TGCAGTACTGAACAAAGAGGTTTGTCAGCTAACTATGGCTACACCTTC. This chain uses TRBV20-1 with TRBJ1-2; the D is unclear. From germline, CDR1 is DFQATT and CDR2 SNEGSKA (reference sequence). The germline V and J ends were trimmed by 8 bases and 0 bases, with 22 bases remaining between them. The CDR3 totals 16 residues.

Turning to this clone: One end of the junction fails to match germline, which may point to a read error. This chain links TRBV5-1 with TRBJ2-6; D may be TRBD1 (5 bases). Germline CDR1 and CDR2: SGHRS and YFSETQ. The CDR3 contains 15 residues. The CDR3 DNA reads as TGCGCCAGCAGCTTTGACAGCTCTCGGGCCAACGTCCTGACTTTC. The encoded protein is CASSFDSSRANVLTF.

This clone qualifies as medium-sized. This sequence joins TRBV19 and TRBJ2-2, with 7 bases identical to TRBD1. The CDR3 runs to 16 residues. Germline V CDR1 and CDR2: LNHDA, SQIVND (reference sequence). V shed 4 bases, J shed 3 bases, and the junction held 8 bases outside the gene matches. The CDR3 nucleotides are TGTGCCAGTAGTACGACAGGGTATGTCTACACCGGGGAGCTGTTTTTT. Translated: CASSTTGYVYTGELFF.

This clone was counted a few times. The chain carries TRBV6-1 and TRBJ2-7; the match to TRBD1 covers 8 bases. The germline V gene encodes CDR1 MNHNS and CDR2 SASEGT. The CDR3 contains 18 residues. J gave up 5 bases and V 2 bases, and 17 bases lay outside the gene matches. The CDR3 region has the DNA TGTGCCAGCAGTGAATTGGGTGGGACAGGCGGCGGTAGAAACGAGCAGTACTTC. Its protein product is CASSELGGTGGGRNEQYF.

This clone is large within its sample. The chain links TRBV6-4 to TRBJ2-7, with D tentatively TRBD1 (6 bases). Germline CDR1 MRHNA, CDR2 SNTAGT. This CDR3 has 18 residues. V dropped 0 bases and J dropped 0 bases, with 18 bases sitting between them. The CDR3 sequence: CASSDSRPRGRNSYEQYF. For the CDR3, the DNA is TGTGCCAGCAGTGACTCTCGACCCAGGGGCCGGAACTCCTACGAGCAGTACTTC.

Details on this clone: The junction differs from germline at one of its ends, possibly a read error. DNA of the CDR3: TGTGCCTGCAGTTACAGCGTGAGCGCTGGAAACACCATATATTTT. Translation: CACSYSVSAGNTIYF. The chain employs TRBV6-5 and TRBJ1-3; D is unresolved. Germline V gives CDR1 MNHEY, CDR2 SVGAGI. The CDR3 extends over 15 amino acids.

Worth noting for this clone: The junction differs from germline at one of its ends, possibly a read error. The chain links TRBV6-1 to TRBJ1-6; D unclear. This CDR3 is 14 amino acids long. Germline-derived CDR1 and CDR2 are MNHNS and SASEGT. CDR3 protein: CASSKALGISPLHF. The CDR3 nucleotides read TGTGCCAGCAGTAAGGCGCTGGGGATTTCACCCCTGCACTTT.

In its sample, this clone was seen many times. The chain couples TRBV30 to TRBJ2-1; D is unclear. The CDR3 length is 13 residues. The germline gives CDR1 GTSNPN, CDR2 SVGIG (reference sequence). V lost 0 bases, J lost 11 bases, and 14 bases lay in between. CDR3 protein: CAWSVYTAMQQFF. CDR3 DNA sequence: TGTGCCTGGAGTGTTTATACCGCAATGCAGCAGTTCTTC.

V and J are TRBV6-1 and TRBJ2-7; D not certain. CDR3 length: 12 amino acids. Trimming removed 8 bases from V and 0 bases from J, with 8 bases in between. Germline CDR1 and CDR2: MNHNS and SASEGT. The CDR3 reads CASGEYSYEQYF. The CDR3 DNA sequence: TGTGCCAGCGGGGAATACTCCTACGAGCAGTACTTC.

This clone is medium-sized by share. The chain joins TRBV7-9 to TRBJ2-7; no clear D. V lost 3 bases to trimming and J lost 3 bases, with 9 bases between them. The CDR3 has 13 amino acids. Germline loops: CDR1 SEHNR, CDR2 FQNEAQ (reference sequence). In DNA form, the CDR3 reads TGTGCCAGCAGCTTCGGGCTGAGCTACGAGCAGTACTTC. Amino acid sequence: CASSFGLSYEQYF.

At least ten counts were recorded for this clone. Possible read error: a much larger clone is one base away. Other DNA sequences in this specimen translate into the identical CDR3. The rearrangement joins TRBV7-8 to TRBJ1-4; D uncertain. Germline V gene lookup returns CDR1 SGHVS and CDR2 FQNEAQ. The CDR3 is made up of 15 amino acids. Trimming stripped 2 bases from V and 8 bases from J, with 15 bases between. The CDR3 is CASSLQRVGGEKLFF. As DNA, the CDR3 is TGTGCCAGCAGCTTACAGAGGGTTGGTGGCGAAAAACTGTTTTTT.

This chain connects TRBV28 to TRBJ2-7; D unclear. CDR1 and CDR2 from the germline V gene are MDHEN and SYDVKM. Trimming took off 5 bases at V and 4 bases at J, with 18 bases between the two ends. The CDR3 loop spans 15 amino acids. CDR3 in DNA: TGTGCCAGCAGTGAAGCGCCTGTGGCTATGTACGAGCAGTACTTC. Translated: CASSEAPVAMYEQYF. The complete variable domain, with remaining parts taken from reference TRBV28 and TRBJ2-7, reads DVKVTQSSRYLVKRTGEKVFLECVQDMDHENMFWYRQDPGLGLRLIYFSYDVKMKEKGDIPEGYSVSREKKERFSLILESASTNQTSMYLCASSEAPVAMYEQYFGPGTRLTVT.

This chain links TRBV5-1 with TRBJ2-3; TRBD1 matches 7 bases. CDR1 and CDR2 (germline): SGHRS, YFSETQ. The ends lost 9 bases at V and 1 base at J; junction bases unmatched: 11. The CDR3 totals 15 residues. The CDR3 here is CATSNRGVGTDTQYF. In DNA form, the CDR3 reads TGCGCCACCTCGAACAGGGGAGTGGGCACAGATACGCAGTATTTT.

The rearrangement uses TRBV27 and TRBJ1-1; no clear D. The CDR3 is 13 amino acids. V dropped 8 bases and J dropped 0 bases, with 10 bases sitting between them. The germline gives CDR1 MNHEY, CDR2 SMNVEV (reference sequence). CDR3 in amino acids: CASRGLMNTEAFF. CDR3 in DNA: TGTGCCAGCCGAGGACTAATGAACACTGAAGCTTTCTTT.

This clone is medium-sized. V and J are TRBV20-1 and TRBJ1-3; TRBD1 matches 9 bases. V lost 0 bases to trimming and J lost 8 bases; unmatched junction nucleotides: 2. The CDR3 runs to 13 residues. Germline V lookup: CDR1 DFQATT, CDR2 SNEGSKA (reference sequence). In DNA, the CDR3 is TGCAGTGCTAGAGAGGACAGGGGACACACCATATATTTT. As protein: CSAREDRGHTIYF.

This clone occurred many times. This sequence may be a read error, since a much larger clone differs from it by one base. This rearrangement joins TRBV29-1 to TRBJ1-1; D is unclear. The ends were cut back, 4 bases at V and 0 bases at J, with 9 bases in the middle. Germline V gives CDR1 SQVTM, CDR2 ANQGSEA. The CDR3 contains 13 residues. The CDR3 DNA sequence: TGCAGCGTTGGGGAGGCGGTGAACACTGAAGCTTTCTTT. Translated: CSVGEAVNTEAFF.

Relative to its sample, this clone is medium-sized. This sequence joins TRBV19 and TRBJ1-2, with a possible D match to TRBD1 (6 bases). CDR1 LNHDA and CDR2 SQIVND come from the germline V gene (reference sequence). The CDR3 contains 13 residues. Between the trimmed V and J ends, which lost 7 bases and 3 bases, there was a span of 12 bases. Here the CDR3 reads CASNQGKDYGYTF. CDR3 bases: TGTGCCAGTAATCAGGGGAAAGACTATGGCTACACCTTC.

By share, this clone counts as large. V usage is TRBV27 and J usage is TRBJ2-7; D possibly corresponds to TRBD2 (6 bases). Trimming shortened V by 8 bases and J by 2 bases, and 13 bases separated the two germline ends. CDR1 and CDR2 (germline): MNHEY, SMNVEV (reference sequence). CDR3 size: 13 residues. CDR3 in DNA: TGTGCCAGCGGGAGACTAGGCCCCTACGAGCAGTACTTC. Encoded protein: CASGRLGPYEQYF.

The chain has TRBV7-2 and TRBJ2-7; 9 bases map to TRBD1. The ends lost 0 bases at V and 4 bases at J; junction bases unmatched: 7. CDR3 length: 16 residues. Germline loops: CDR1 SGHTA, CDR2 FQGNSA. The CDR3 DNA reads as TGTGCCAGCAGCTTAGCTTTAGGGACAGGGTTGTACGAGCAGTACTTC. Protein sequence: CASSLALGTGLYEQYF.

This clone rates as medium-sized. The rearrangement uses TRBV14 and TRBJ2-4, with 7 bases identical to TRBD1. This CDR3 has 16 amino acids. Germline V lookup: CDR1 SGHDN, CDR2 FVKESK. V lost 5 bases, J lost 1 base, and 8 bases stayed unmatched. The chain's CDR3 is CASSTRQGWAKNIQYF. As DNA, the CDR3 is TGTGCCAGCAGCACCAGACAGGGTTGGGCCAAAAACATTCAGTACTTC.